This passage covers 3 T cell receptor beta chains from one sample sequenced in a study of T cells in Graves' hyperthyroidism and ophthalmopathy. There were TCR beta CDR3 regions amplified from RNA transcripts. When the TCR CDR3 underwent first-round RT-PCR, the HTBI primer set was used. TCRdb re-analysed the multiplex PCR reads in MiXCR, keeping a single row per CDR3 protein. The repertoire consists of fewer than 700,000 distinct CDR3 sequences, with more than 15% occurring once and the leading ten covering approximately 15%. Material: blood. The receptor set was obtained from a woman aged 18 to 35 with Graves' ophthalmopathy.

This clonotype was seen a handful of times. J is TRBJ2-2 and V is TRBV7-9; D gene uncertain. Germline V gene data show CDR1 as SEHNR and CDR2 as FQNEAQ (reference sequence). This CDR3 region has 12 residues. V dropped 7 bases and J dropped 7 bases, with 10 bases sitting between them. The CDR3 here is CASTLIIGELFF. The CDR3 region has the DNA TGTGCCAGCACCCTGATTATCGGGGAGCTGTTTTTT.

The rearrangement links TRBV20-1 to TRBJ1-5; D may be TRBD1 (6 bases). The V gene lost 3 bases and the J gene lost 3 bases, with 12 bases spanning the gap. Per germline, CDR1 DFQATT and CDR2 SNEGSKA (reference sequence). The CDR3 totals 14 residues. The CDR3, as DNA: TGCAGTGCTAGCCCTAGGGGGAACAATCAGCCCCAGCATTTT. Protein: CSASPRGNNQPQHF.

In DNA, the CDR3 is TGCAGTGCTATTATACGGGGGCCGTCAACAGATACGCAGTATTTT. It specifies CSAIIRGPSTDTQYF. This chain joins TRBV20-1 and TRBJ2-3, with D perhaps TRBD1 or TRBD2 (6 bases each). The length of the CDR3 is 15 residues. Germline CDR1 reads DFQATT; CDR2 reads SNEGSKA (reference sequence). V dropped 4 bases and J dropped 3 bases, with 17 bases sitting between them.